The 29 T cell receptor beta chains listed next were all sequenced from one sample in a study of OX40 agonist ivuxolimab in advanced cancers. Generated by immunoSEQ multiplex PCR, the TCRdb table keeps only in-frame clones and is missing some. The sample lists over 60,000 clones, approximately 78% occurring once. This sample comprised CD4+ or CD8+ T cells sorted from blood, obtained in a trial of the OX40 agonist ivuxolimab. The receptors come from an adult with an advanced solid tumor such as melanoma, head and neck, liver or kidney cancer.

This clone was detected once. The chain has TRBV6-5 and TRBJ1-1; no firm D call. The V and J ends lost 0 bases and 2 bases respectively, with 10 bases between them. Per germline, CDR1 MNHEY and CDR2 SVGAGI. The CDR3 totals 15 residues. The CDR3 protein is CASSYSTRFNTEAFF. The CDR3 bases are TGTGCCAGCAGTTACTCGACCAGATTTAACACTGAAGCTTTCTTT.

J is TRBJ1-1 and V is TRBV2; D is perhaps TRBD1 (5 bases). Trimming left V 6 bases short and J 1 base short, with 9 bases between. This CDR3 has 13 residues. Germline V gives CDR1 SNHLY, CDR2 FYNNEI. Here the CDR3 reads CASSSQGNTEAFF. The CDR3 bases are TGTGCCAGCAGCTCTCAGGGGAACACTGAAGCTTTCTTT.

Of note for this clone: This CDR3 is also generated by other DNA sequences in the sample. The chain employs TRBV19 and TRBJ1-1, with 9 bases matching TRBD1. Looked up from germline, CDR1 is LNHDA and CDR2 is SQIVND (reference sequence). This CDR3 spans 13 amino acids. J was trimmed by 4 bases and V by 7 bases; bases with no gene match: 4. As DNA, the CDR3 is TGTGCCAGTATCCCGACAGGGGGCACTGAAGCTTTCTTT. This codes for CASIPTGGTEAFF. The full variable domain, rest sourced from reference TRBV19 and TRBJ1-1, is DGGITQSPKYLFRKEGQNVTLSCEQNLNHDAMYWYRQDPGQGLRLIYYSQIVNDFQKGDIAEGYSVSREKKESFPLTVTSAQKNPTAFYLCASIPTGGTEAFFGQGTRLTVV.

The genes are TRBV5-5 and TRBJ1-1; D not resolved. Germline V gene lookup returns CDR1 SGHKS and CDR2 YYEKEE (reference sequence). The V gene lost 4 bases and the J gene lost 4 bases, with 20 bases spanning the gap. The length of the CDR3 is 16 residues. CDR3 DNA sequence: TGTGCCAGCAGCGACCCCATGGGCCGGCAGTCCACTGAAGCTTTCTTT. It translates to CASSDPMGRQSTEAFF.

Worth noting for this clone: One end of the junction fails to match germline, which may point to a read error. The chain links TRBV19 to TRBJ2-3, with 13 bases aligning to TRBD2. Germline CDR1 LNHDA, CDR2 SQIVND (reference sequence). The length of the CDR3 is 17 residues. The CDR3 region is CASSPGTSGTTTYTQYF. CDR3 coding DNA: TGTGCCAGTAGCCCGGGGACTAGCGGGACTACCACATATACGCAGTATTTT.

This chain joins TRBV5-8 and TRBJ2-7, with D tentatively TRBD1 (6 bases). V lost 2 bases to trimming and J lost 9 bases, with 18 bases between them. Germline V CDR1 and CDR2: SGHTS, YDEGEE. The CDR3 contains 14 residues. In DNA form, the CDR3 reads TGTGCCAGCAGCTTCCCTCACAGGGCTATAGGGCAGTACTTC. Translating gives CASSFPHRAIGQYF.

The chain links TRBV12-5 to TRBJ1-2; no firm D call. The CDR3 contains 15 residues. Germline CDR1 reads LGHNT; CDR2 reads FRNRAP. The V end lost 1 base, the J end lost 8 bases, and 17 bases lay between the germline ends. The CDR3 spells CASGLEYSRFFGYTF. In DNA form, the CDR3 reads TGTGCTAGTGGTTTGGAGTATTCGCGTTTCTTCGGCTACACCTTC.

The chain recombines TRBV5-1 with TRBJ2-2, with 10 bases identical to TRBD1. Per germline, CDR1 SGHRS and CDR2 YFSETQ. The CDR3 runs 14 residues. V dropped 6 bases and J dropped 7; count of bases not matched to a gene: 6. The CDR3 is CASTRQGAVGELFF. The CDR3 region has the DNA TGCGCCAGCACCCGACAGGGGGCGGTCGGGGAGCTGTTTTTT.

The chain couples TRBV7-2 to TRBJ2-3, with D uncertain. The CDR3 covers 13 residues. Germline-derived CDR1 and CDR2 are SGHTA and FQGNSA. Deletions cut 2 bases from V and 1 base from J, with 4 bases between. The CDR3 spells CASSLIGTDTQYF. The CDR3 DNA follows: TGTGCCAGCAGCTTAATCGGCACAGATACGCAGTATTTT.

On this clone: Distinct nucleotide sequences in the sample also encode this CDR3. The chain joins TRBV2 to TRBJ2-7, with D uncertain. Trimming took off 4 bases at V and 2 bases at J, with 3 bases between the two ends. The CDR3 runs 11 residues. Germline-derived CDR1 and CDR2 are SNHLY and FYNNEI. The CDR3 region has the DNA TGTGCCAGCAGTGTCGCCTACGAGCAGTACTTC. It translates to CASSVAYEQYF. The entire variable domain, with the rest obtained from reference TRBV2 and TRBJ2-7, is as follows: EPEVTQTPSHQVTQMGQEVILRCVPISNHLYFYWYRQILGQKVEFLVSFYNNEISEKSEIFDDQFSVERPDGSNFTLKIRSTKLEDSAMYFCASSVAYEQYFGPGTRLTVT.

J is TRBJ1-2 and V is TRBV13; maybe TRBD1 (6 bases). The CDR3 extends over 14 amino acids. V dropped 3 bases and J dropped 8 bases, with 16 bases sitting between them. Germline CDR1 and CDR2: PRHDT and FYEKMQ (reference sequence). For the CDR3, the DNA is TGTGCCAGCAGCTTGGAGCGGGGGGGCGGAGGCTACACCTTC. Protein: CASSLERGGGGYTF.

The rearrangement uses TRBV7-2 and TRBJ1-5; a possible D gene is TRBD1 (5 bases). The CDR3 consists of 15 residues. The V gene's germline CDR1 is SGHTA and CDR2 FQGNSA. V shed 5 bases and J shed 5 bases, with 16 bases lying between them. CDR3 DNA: TGTGCCAGCAGCCCCGGGACCCTAGAGGATCAGCCCCAGCATTTT. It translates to CASSPGTLEDQPQHF.

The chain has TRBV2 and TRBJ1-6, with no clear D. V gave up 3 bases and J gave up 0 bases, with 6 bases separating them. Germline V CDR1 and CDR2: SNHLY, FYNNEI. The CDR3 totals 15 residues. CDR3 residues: CASSETSSYNSPLHF. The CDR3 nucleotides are TGTGCCAGCAGTGAGACGAGCTCCTATAATTCACCCCTCCACTTT.

The CDR3 region has the DNA TGCGCCAGCAGCCACGTTAGGAGGGACGAGCAGTACTTC. Protein: CASSHVRRDEQYF. This chain uses TRBV4-1 with TRBJ2-7, with D possibly matching TRBD2 (6 bases). Trimming stripped 3 bases from V and 5 bases from J, with 11 bases between. Germline lookup yields CDR1 MGHRA and CDR2 YSYEKL. This CDR3 region has 13 residues.

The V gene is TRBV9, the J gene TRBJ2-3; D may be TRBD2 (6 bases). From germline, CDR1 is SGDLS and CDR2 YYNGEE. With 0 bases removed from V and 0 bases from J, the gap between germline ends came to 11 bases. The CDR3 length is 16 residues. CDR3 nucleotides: TGTGCCAGCAGCGTAGGGGGCGGGGTAAGCACAGATACGCAGTATTTT. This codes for CASSVGGGVSTDTQYF.

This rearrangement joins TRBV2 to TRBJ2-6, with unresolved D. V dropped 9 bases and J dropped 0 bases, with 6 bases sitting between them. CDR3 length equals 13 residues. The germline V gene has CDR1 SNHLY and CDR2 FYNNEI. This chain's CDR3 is CASESSGANVLTF. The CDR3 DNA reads TGTGCCAGTGAGAGCTCTGGGGCCAACGTCCTGACTTTC.

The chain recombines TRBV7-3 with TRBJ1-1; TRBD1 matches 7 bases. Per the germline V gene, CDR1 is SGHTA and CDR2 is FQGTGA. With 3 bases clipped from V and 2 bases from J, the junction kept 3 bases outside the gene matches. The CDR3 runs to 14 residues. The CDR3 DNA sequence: TGTGCCAGCAGCTTGAAAGGGGGCAACACTGAAGCTTTCTTT. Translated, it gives CASSLKGGNTEAFF.

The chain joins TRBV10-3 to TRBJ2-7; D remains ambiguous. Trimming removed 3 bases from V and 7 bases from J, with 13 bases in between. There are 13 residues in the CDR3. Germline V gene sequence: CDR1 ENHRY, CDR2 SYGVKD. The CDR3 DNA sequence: TGTGCCATCAGTGACCAGCTGTATGGGGAGCAGTACGTC. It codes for CAISDQLYGEQYV.

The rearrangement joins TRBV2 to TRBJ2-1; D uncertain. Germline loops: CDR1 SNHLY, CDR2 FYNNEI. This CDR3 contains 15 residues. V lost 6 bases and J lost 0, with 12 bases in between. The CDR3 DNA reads TGTGCCAGCAGCATTACTAAGAGCTCCTACAATGAGCAGTTCTTC. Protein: CASSITKSSYNEQFF.

In DNA, the CDR3 is TGTGCCAGCAGCTTAGGAACGAACAATGAGCAGTTCTTC. It encodes CASSLGTNNEQFF. V gene TRBV7-3 combines with J gene TRBJ2-1, with D uncertain. CDR3 length: 13 amino acids. Trimming pared 2 bases from V and 5 bases from J, leaving 7 bases between. CDR1 is SGHTA, CDR2 FQGTGA, per germline.

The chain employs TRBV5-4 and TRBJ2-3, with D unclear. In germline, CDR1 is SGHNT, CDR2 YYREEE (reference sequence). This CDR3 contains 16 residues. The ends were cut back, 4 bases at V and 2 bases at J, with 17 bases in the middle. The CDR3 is CASSHDRAAITDTQYF. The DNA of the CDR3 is TGTGCCAGCAGCCACGACCGGGCCGCTATCACAGATACGCAGTATTTT.

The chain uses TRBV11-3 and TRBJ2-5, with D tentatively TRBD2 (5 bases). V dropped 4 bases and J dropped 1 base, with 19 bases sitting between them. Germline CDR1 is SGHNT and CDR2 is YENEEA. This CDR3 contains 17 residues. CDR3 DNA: TGTGCCAGCAGCTCTACCCCCCGGTGGACTTCCCAAGAGACCCAGTACTTC. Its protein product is CASSSTPRWTSQETQYF.

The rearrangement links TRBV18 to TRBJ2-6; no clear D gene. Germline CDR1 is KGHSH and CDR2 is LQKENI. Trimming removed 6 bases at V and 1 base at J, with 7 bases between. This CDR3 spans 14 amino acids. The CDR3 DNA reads TGTGCCAGCTCCCCGGCGTCTGGGGCCAACGTCCTGACTTTC. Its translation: CASSPASGANVLTF.

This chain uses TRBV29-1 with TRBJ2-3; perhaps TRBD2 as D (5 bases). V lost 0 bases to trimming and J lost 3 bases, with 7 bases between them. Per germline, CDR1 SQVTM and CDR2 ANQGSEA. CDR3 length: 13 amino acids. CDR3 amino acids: CSVEEKRTDTQYF. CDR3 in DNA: TGCAGCGTTGAAGAAAAGCGGACAGATACGCAGTATTTT.

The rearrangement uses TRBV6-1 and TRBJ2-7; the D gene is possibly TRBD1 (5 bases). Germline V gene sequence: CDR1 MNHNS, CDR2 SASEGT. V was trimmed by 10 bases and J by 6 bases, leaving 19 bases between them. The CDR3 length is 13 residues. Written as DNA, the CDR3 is TGTGCCACCCCCCCAGGGTTAAGGGGCGAGCAGTACTTC. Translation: CATPPGLRGEQYF.

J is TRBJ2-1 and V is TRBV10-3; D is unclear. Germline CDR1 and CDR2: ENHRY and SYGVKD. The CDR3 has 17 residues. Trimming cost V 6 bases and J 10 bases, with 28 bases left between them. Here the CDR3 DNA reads TGTGCCATCAGCGCACCGGCGGACGGCCTAGACGGGTGGGAGCAGTTCTTC. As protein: CAISAPADGLDGWEQFF.

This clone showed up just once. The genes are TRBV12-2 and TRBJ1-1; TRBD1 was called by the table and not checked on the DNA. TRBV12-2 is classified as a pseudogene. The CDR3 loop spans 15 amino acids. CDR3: CASRLARKYRTEAFF. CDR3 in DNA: TGTGCAAGTCGCTTAGCCAGAAAGTATCGCACTGAAGCTTTCTTT.

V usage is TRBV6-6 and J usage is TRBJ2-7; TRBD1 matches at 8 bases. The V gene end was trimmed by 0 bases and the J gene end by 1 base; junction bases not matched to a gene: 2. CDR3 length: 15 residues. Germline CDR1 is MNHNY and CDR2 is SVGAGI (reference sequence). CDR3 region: CASSYSDRGSYEQYF. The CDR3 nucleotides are TGTGCCAGCAGTTACTCAGACAGGGGTTCCTACGAGCAGTACTTC.

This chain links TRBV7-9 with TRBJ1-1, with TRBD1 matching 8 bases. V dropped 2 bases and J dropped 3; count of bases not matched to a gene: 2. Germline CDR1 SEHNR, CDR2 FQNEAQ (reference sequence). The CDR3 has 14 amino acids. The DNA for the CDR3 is TGTGCCAGCAGCTTACCAGGGGGCGACACTGAAGCTTTCTTT. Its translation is CASSLPGGDTEAFF.